The source of this T cell receptor beta chain is a study of blood T cell repertoires in COVID-19. In the study overall: Sites in the United States, Italy and Spain provided acute and convalescent COVID-19 samples. PBMCs, B-cell-depleted T cells, or T cells provided the cDNA or gDNA that made up the material.

Original handling: Reference gene primers were amplified, and this amplification served to estimate nucleated cell counts. Assay used: immunoSEQ multiplex PCR; TCRdb lists only in-frame clones, some missing. That table gives V, J and clone size, and the DNA gave D and trimming. This table holds 90,000 to 120,000 clones, 70% to 85% found once. This receptor was obtained from a woman between 40 and 55 years old with acute or convalescent COVID-19. Sequencing was done on a sample of peripheral blood.

CDR3 protein: CASSQERGVNTEAFF. Here the CDR3 DNA reads TGTGCCAGCAGCCAAGAGCGAGGAGTGAACACTGAAGCTTTCTTT. The V and J genes are TRBV3-1 (or the pseudogene TRBV3-2) and TRBJ1-1; D gene unclear. The CDR3 length is 15 residues. Germline assignment: CDR1 LGHDT and CDR2 YNNKEL (reference sequence). Trimming stripped 0 bases from V and 0 bases from J, with 8 bases between.